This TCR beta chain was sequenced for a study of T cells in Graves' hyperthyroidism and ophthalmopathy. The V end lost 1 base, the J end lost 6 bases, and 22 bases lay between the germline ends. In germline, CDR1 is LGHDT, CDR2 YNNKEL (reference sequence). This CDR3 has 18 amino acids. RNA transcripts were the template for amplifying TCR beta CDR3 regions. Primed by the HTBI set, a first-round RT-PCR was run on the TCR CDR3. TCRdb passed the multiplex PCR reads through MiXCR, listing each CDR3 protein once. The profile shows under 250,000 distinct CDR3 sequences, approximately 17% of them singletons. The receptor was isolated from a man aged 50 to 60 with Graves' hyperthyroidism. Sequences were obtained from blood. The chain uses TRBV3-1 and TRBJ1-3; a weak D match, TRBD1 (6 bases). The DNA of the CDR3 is TGTGCCAGCAGCCAAGGTCTCTCCTACAGGGATCTAATAAACACCATATATTTT. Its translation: CASSQGLSYRDLINTIYF.